These 10 T cell receptor beta chains came from one sample sequenced in a study of CD8 T cells in ankylosing spondylitis. Study-wide results and limits: A TCR beta motif of roughly 8 highly homologous variants seemed to mark ankylosing spondylitis blood.

For these TCRs, the target antigens are not known. TCRdb passed the 5' RACE reads through MiXCR, listing each CDR3 protein once. The sample contains 400,000 to 450,000 distinct CDR3 sequences, approximately 17% of which appear only once. The sequencing input was blood, either unsorted or a sorted T cell fraction (not recorded which). The receptors derive from a male donor with ankylosing spondylitis.

The chain has TRBV4-3 and TRBJ2-7; no clear D. This CDR3 is 14 amino acids long. V lost 0 bases to trimming and J lost 3 bases, with 9 bases between them. The germline V gene has CDR1 LGHNA and CDR2 YSLEER. CDR3 protein: CASSQDDTYYEQYF. In DNA, the CDR3 is TGCGCCAGCAGCCAAGACGATACTTACTACGAGCAGTACTTC.

This clonotype was counted at least ten times. V usage is TRBV6-2 or TRBV6-3 and J usage is TRBJ2-1; 10 bases are a match to TRBD1. Germline V gives CDR1 MNHEY, CDR2 SVGEGT. The CDR3 has 16 amino acids. With V trimmed by 4 bases and J by 7 bases, 10 bases remained unmatched. The CDR3 DNA reads TGTGCCAGCAGTTCTACGGGACAGGGGACTCGGAATGAGCAGTTCTTC. Amino acids: CASSSTGQGTRNEQFF.

This clonotype was detected a few times. J is TRBJ1-2 and V is TRBV9; D uncertain. This CDR3 contains 14 residues. The germline V gene encodes CDR1 SGDLS and CDR2 YYNGEE. The V gene lost 0 bases and the J gene lost 6 bases, with 12 bases spanning the gap. The CDR3 is CASSVVSSSHGYTF. The CDR3 DNA is TGTGCCAGCAGCGTAGTCTCGTCATCCCATGGCTACACCTTC.

This clonotype was seen repeatedly, ten times or more. V and J are TRBV4-2 and TRBJ1-2; D ambiguous. V was shortened by 0 bases and J by 3 bases, with 11 bases between the two germline ends. Germline CDR1 and CDR2: LGHNA and YNFKEQ. There are 15 residues in the CDR3. The CDR3: CASSQEEAGYYGYTF. In nucleotides, the CDR3 is TGTGCCAGCAGCCAAGAGGAGGCAGGCTACTATGGCTACACCTTC.

This clonotype was counted ten times or more. This chain connects TRBV12-3 or TRBV12-4 to TRBJ2-7; 9 bases map to TRBD2. The CDR3 extends over 15 amino acids. V lost 1 base and J lost 7; bases outside the gene matches: 8. CDR3 nucleotides: TGTGCCAGCAGTTTAGGCGGGAGGGCGTCCCGGGAGCAGTACTTC. Amino acid sequence: CASSLGGRASREQYF.

The chain couples TRBV4-1 to TRBJ2-3, with 10 bases that match TRBD2. The trim removed 0 bases at V and 4 bases at J, leaving 16 bases unmatched. CDR3 length: 20 residues. The V gene's germline CDR1 is MGHRA and CDR2 YSYEKL. CDR3 DNA: TGCGCCAGCAGCCAAGATTATCTACGGGAGCGGGGGGGCGGCGCAGATACGCAGTATTTT. This codes for CASSQDYLRERGGGADTQYF.

In its sample, this clonotype was seen a few times. Here the CDR3 DNA reads TGTGCCAGCAGCCGAACGGAGACCCAGTACTTC. Translating it yields CASSRTETQYF. This chain links TRBV7-9 with TRBJ2-5; D unclear. Germline loops: CDR1 SEHNR, CDR2 FQNEAQ (reference sequence). V shed 5 bases and J shed 5 bases, with 6 bases lying between them. The CDR3 is made up of 11 amino acids.

This clonotype was counted only a few times. This sequence joins TRBV6-1 and TRBJ1-2; weak D call: TRBD1 (5 bases). Trimming shortened V by 5 bases and J by 7 bases, and 14 bases separated the two germline ends. The V gene's germline CDR1 is MNHNS and CDR2 SASEGT. CDR3 length: 13 amino acids. The CDR3: CASSTGTLGGYTF. The CDR3 DNA follows: TGTGCCAGCAGTACCGGGACGCTCGGTGGCTACACCTTC.

The chain recombines TRBV20-1 with TRBJ1-1; D is possibly TRBD1 (6 bases). The germline V and J ends were trimmed by 7 bases and 5 bases, with 20 bases remaining between them. Germline assignment: CDR1 DFQATT and CDR2 SNEGSKA (reference sequence). The CDR3 contains 14 residues. CDR3 region: CSVTRGTGWTEAFF. The CDR3 region has the DNA TGCAGTGTTACGCGAGGAACAGGGTGGACTGAAGCTTTCTTT.

In this sample, this clonotype turned up many times. V usage is TRBV20-1 and J usage is TRBJ2-4; tentative D call: TRBD1 (5 bases). The ends were cut back, 0 bases at V and 1 base at J, with 13 bases in the middle. This CDR3 is 16 amino acids long. Germline-derived CDR1 and CDR2 are DFQATT and SNEGSKA (reference sequence). CDR3 protein: CSARDYGALAKNIQYF. CDR3 nucleotide sequence: TGCAGTGCTAGAGATTATGGGGCGCTGGCCAAAAACATTCAGTACTTC.